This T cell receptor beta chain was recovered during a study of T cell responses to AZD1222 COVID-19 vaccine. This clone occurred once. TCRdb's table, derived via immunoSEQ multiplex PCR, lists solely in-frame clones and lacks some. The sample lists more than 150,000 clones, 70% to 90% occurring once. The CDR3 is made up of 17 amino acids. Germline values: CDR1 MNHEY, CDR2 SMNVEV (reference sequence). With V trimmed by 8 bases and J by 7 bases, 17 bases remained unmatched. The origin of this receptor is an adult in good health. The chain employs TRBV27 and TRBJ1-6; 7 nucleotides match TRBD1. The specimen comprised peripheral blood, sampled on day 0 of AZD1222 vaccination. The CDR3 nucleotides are TGTGCCAGCGGGGATTTGGGCTCGGGACAGCAGAATTCACCCCTCCACTTT. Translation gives CASGDLGSGQQNSPLHF.